This T cell receptor beta chain was obtained from a study of early T cells in non-severe SARS-CoV-2 infection. Across the whole study: Bulk RNA isolated from unsorted whole blood underwent sequencing; chains were not paired. Whole-study results and caveats: Matching against VDJdb likely underestimated virus-specific expansions, favoring anti-spike CD8.

Attached unique molecular identifiers marked individual cDNA molecules. TCRdb re-derived calls from the 5' RACE reads in MiXCR, one entry per CDR3 protein. The sample shows about 21,000 distinct CDR3 sequences, about 5.7% of them seen only once. This clonotype was found a few times. As yet, its antigen is unknown. V shed 4 bases and J shed 2 bases, with 17 bases lying between them. The germline V gene encodes CDR1 KGHSH and CDR2 LQKENI. This CDR3 comprises 16 residues. The sequenced sample was whole blood, obtained at baseline. The TCR sequence derives from an adult who was a healthcare worker with PCR-confirmed SARS-CoV-2 infection or an uninfected control (not recorded which). The chain carries TRBV18 and TRBJ2-5, with D unresolved. The CDR3 reads CASSRSTAAPQETQYF. The CDR3 DNA reads TGTGCCAGCTCACGGTCGACTGCCGCCCCACAAGAGACCCAGTACTTC.